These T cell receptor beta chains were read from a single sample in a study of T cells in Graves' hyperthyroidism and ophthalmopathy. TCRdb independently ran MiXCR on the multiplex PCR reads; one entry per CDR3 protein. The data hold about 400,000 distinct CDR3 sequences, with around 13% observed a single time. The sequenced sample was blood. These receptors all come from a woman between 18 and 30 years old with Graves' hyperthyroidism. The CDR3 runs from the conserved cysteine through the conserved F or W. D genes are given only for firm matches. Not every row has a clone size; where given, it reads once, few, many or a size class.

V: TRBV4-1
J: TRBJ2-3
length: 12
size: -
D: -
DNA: TGCGCCAGCAGCCAAGTGCATCAAGTACAGTATTTT
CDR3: CASSQVHQVQYF

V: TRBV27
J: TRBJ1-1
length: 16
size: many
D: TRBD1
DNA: TGTGCCAGCAGTCTCTTAGGACAGGGGAGGAAAACTGAAGCTTTCTTT
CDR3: CASSLLGQGRKTEAFF

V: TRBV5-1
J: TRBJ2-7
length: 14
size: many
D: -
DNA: TGCGCCAGCAGCTTGAACAGAAATACCTACGAGCAGTACTTC
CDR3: CASSLNRNTYEQYF

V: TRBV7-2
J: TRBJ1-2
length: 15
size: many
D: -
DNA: TGTGCCAGCAGCCTCGGGAGGTACAATCAGGATGGCTACACCTTC
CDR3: CASSLGRYNQDGYTF

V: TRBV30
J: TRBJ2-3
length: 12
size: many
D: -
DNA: TGTGCCTGGAATCGGGACTCCAATACGCAGTATTTT
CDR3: CAWNRDSNTQYF

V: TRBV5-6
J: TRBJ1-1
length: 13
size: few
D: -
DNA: TGTGCCAGCAGTTTCGATAGAAGCACTGAAGCTTTCTTT
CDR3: CASSFDRSTEAFF

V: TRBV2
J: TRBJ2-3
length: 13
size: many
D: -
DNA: TGTGCCAGCAGTGAGGACCCCACAGATACGCAGTATTTT
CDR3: CASSEDPTDTQYF

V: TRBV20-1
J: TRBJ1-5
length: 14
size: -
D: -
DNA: TGCAGTGCTAGAGACCCGCGACCGCTTCGGTCCCAGCATTTT
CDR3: CSARDPRPLRSQHF

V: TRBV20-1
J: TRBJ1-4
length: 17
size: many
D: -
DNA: TGCAGTGCTAGGGCTGATCCTTTCGGATGGGGGGATGAAAAACTGTTTTTT
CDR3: CSARADPFGWGDEKLFF

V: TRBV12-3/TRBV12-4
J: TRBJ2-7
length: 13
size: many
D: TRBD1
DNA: TGTGCCAGCAGTCCAACAGGGGGCGAGAAGCAGTACTTC
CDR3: CASSPTGGEKQYF

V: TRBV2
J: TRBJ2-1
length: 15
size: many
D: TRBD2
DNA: TGTGCCAGCAGGACAGTAGCTTCGGGGGGGAATGAGCAGTTCTTC
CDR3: CASRTVASGGNEQFF

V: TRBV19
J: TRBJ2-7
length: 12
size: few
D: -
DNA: TGTGCCAGTAGTGGAGGGCGCTACGAGCAGTACTTC
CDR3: CASSGGRYEQYF

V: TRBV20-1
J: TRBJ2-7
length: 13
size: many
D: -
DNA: TGCAGTGCTAGAGTCCCCGCTCGTTTCGAGCAGTACTTC
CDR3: CSARVPARFEQYF

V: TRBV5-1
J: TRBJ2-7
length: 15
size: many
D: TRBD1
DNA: TGCGCCAGCAGCCGAGAAGCCGGGACAGCCTACGAGCAGTACTTC
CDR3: CASSREAGTAYEQYF

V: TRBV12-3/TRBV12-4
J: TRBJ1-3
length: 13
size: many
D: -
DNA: TGTGCCAGCAGTTCAGTCTCTGGAAACACCATATATTTT
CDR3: CASSSVSGNTIYF

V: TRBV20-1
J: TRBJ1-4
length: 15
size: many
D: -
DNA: TGCAGTGCTAGGCGGACATCGTCAACTAATGAAAAACTGTTTTTT
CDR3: CSARRTSSTNEKLFF

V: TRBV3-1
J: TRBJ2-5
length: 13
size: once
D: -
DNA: TGTGCCAGCAGCCAAGCAGGACCCGGGCACCAGTACTTC
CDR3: CASSQAGPGHQYF

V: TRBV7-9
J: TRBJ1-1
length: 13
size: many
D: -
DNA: TGTGCCAGCAACGACCAACCGAACACTGAAGCTTTCTTT
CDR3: CASNDQPNTEAFF

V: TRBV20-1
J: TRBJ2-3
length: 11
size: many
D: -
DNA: TGCAGTGCTATCTCAGGAGATACGCAGTATTTT
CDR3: CSAISGDTQYF

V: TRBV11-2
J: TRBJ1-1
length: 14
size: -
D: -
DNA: TGTGCCAGCAGCTGGCAACCCGGGGGCACTGAAGCTTTCTTT
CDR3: CASSWQPGGTEAFF

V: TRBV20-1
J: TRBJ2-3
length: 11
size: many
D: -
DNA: TGCAGCTGCTGGGGCACAGATACGCAGTATTTT
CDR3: CSCWGTDTQYF

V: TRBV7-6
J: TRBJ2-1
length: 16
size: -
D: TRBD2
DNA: TGTGCCAGCAGTCTAGGACTAGCGGGGGTGTACAATGAGCAGTTCTTC
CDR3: CASSLGLAGVYNEQFF

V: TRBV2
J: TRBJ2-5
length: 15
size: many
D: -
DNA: TGTGCCAGCAGTGGCCAAGCCCTGTACCAAGAGACCCAGTACTTC
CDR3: CASSGQALYQETQYF

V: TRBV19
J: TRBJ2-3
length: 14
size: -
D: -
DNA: TGTGCCAGTAGTATAGCAACCGGGACAGATACGCAGTATTTT
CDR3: CASSIATGTDTQYF

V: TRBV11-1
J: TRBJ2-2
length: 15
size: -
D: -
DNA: TGTGCCAGCAGCTTAGCGGGATCGCGGCCCGGGGAGCTGTTTTTT
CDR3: CASSLAGSRPGELFF

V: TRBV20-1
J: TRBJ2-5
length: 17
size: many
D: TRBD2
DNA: TGCAGTGCTAGTGGGGGGAGGGCCGGGACGCTCCAAGAGACCCAGTACTTC
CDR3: CSASGGRAGTLQETQYF

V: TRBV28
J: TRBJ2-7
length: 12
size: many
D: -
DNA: TGTGCCAGCAGGGAGGGGGTGAGGGAGCAGTACTTC
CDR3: CASREGVREQYF

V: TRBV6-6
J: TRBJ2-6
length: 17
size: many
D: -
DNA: TGTGCCAGCAGTTACTTCTCGGGTACCTCTGGGGCCAACGTCCTGACTTTC
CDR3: CASSYFSGTSGANVLTF

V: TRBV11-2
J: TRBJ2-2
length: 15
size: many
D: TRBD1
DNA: TGTGCCAGCAGCCGCGGACAGGTGAACACCGGGGAGCTGTTTTTT
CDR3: CASSRGQVNTGELFF

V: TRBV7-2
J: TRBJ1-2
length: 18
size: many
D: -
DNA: TGTGCCAGCAGCTTAGTGGCGCGAAGGACCAACCGAGGCTATGGCTACACCTTC
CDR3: CASSLVARRTNRGYGYTF

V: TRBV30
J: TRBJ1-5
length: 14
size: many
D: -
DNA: TGTGCCTGGAGTGTTAGGGCAGGGGATCGGCCCCAGCATTTT
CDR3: CAWSVRAGDRPQHF

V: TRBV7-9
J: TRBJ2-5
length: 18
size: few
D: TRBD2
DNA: TGTGCCAGCAGCCCATCCGGCACAAGCGGGGGGTACCAAGAGACCCAGTACTTC
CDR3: CASSPSGTSGGYQETQYF

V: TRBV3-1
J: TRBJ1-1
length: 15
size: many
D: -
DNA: TGTGCCAGCAGCCAAGTTAGTAGGGAGGGAGATGAAGCTTTCTTT
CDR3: CASSQVSREGDEAFF

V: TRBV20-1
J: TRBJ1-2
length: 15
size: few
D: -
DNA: TGCAGTGCTAGAGATCCCGCATTCAGGGGTCGAAGTCTCGCCTTC
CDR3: CSARDPAFRGRSLAF

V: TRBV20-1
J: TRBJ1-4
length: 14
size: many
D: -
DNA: TGCAGTGCTAGGGGGGGAGGGCTTAATGAAAAACTGTTTTTT
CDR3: CSARGGGLNEKLFF

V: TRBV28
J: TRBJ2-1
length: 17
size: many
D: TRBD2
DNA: TGTGCCAGCAGTTTACAGCCTAGCGGGGAAACCTACAATGAGCAGTTCTTC
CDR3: CASSLQPSGETYNEQFF

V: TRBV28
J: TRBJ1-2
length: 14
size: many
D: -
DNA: TGTGCCAGCAGTTACCCCAGTGAACCCTATGGCTACACCTTC
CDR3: CASSYPSEPYGYTF

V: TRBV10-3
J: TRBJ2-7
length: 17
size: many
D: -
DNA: TGTGCCATCAGTGAGTCGGGCAGGGGACTCGGGGTCTACGAGCAGTACTTC
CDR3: CAISESGRGLGVYEQYF

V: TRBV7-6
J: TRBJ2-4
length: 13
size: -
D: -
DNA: TGTGCCAGCAGCTCGGGCTTTAAAAACATTCAGTACTTC
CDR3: CASSSGFKNIQYF

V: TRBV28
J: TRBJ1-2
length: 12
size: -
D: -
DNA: TGTGCCAGCAGAACAGGGAGCTATGGCTACACCTTC
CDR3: CASRTGSYGYTF

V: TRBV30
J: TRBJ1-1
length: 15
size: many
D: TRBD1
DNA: TGTGCCTGGAGTGGAACCCCAGGGGGCAACACTGAAGCTTTCTTT
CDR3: CAWSGTPGGNTEAFF

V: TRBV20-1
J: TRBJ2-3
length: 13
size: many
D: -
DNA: TGCAGTGCTAGGTGGGGCATGACAGATACGCAGTATTTT
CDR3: CSARWGMTDTQYF

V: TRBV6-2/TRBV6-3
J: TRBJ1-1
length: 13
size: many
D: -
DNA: TGTGCCAGCAGTTACTTATGGGGTACTGAAGCTTTCTTT
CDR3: CASSYLWGTEAFF

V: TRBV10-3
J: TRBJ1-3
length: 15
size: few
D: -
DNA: TGTGCCATCCAAACCCGGAGAACAGAGGGAAACACCATATATTTT
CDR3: CAIQTRRTEGNTIYF

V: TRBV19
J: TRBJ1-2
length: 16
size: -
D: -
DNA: TGTGCCAGTAGTGTTGCAGGTCTTTACCGGGACTATGGCTACACCTTC
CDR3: CASSVAGLYRDYGYTF

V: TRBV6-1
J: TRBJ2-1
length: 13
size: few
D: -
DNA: TGTGCCAGCAGTGACCCGCCTCAGGTTGAGCAGTTCTTC
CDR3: CASSDPPQVEQFF

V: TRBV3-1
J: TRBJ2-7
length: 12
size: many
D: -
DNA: TGTGCCAGCAGCCAGAGGCGTTACGAGCAGTACTTC
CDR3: CASSQRRYEQYF

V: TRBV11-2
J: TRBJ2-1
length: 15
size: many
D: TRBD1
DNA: TGTGCCAGCAAACCCACAGGGGCGGGTTACAATGAGCAGTTCTTC
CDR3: CASKPTGAGYNEQFF

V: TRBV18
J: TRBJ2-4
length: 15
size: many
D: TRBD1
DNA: TGTGCCAGCTCACCAACTCGGGACAGGGGGAACATTCAGTACTTC
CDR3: CASSPTRDRGNIQYF

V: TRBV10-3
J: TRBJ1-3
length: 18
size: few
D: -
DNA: TGTGCCATCAGTACCAGGTTCCGCGGTGGATTTTCTGGAAACACCATATATTTT
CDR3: CAISTRFRGGFSGNTIYF

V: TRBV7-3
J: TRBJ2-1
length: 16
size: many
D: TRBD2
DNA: TGTGCCAGCAGCTTAACCCCGAGTAGCGGGAGGAATGAGCAGTTCTTC
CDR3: CASSLTPSSGRNEQFF

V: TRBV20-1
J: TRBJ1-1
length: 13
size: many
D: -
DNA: TGCAGTGCTTACGACGGGAGGAACACTGAAGCTTTCTTT
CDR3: CSAYDGRNTEAFF

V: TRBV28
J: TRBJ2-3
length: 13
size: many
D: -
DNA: TGTGCCAGCACACCGACGGCGGAAGATACGCAGTATTTT
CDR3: CASTPTAEDTQYF

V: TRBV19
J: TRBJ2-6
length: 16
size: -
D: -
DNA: TGTGCCAGTAGTATAGGGTCAGTCTCTGGGGCCAACGTCCTGACTTTC
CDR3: CASSIGSVSGANVLTF

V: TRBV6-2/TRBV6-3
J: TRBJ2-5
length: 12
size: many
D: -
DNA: TGTGCCATTGGACAGTCACAAGAGACCCAGTACTTC
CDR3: CAIGQSQETQYF

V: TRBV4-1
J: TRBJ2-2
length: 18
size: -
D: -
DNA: TGCGCCAGCAGCCAAGTCCTCCTATGGGGGAGGACCACCGGGGAGCTGTTTTTT
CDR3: CASSQVLLWGRTTGELFF